These 20 T cell receptor beta chains originate from one sample sequenced in a study of blood T cell repertoires in COVID-19. Here immunoSEQ multiplex PCR was the method, and the copy in TCRdb shows in-frame clones only, minus some. The sample lists 54,000 or so clones, less than 90% seen once, with less than 2% in the top ten. Sequenced material: peripheral blood. These receptors all stem from a woman aged 55-69 years with acute or convalescent COVID-19.

V is TRBV25-1 and J is TRBJ1-1; D is undetermined. V was cut by 6 bases and J by 1 base, with 12 bases left in between. Per the germline V gene, CDR1 is MGHDK and CDR2 is SYGVNS. The CDR3 spans 14 residues. The CDR3 nucleotides are TGTGCCAGCAGGGAAGCGCACAGGAACACTGAAGCTTTCTTT. This gives the protein CASREAHRNTEAFF.

Only one count was recorded for this clone. The CDR3 protein is CASSLGGGNQPQHF. Written as DNA, the CDR3 is TGTGCCAGCAGCTTAGGGGGCGGCAATCAGCCCCAGCATTTT. The rearrangement links TRBV5-4 to TRBJ1-5, with 7 bases identical to TRBD1. Germline V gene data show CDR1 as SGHNT and CDR2 as YYREEE (reference sequence). The V gene end was trimmed by 2 bases and the J gene end by 2 bases; junction bases not matched to a gene: 1. CDR3 length equals 14 residues.

V and J are TRBV3-1 (or the pseudogene TRBV3-2) and TRBJ1-5, with TRBD1 as a possible D gene (5 bases). The V gene's germline CDR1 is LGHDT and CDR2 YNNKEL (reference sequence). V was clipped by 5 bases and J by 3 bases, with 8 bases between them. The CDR3 extends over 13 amino acids. This chain's CDR3 is CASSDSPNQPQHF. DNA of the CDR3: TGTGCCAGCAGCGACAGCCCCAATCAGCCCCAGCATTTT.

This clone came up a few times. The chain links TRBV10-3 to TRBJ1-6, with D tentatively TRBD1 (5 bases). This CDR3 has 14 residues. V lost 4 bases and J 11 bases, leaving 15 bases between the germline ends. Germline values: CDR1 ENHRY, CDR2 SYGVKD. For the CDR3, the DNA is TGTGCCATCAGTGTCGAGGACACGGCGACACCCCTCCACTTT. It encodes CAISVEDTATPLHF.

The genes are TRBV7-6 and TRBJ2-3; 7 bases agree with TRBD1. In germline, CDR1 is SGHVS, CDR2 FNYEAQ. The CDR3 consists of 18 residues. The trim removed 4 bases at V and 5 bases at J, leaving 18 bases unmatched. The CDR3 sequence is CASSSRPRAGGDGDTQYF. In DNA, the CDR3 is TGTGCCAGCAGCTCCCGACCAAGGGCAGGGGGTGATGGAGATACGCAGTATTTT.

This chain's CDR3 is CASSQGQGAAYEQYF. CDR3 coding DNA: TGTGCCAGCAGCCAAGGACAGGGGGCGGCCTACGAGCAGTACTTC. The V call is TRBV4-2, the J call TRBJ2-7, with 10 bases aligning to TRBD1. From germline, CDR1 is LGHNA and CDR2 YNFKEQ. This CDR3 comprises 15 residues. The V segment lost 1 base and the J segment 2 bases; nucleotides outside the gene matches: 2.

This rearrangement joins TRBV5-1 to TRBJ2-5; D perhaps matches TRBD1 (5 bases). Trimming shortened V by 4 bases and J by 1 base, and 5 bases separated the two germline ends. Germline lookup yields CDR1 SGHRS and CDR2 YFSETQ. CDR3 length equals 12 residues. CDR3 sequence: CASSTGQETQYF. For the CDR3, the DNA is TGCGCCAGCAGCACAGGCCAAGAGACCCAGTACTTC. The full variable domain, with the rest looked up from reference TRBV5-1 and TRBJ2-5, is KAGVTQTPRYLIKTRGQQVTLSCSPISGHRSVSWYQQTPGQGLQFLFEYFSETQRNKGNFPGRFSGRQFSNSRSEMNVSTLELGDSALYLCASSTGQETQYFGPGTRLLVL.

This clone was detected once. The J gene is TRBJ1-2, the V gene TRBV7-9, with D unresolved. The germline V and J ends were trimmed by 5 bases and 4 bases, with 8 bases remaining between them. Germline CDR1 is SEHNR and CDR2 is FQNEAQ (reference sequence). The CDR3 is 12 amino acids. CDR3 nucleotides: TGTGCCAGCAGCGACCACAGCTATGGCTACACCTTC. It is translated as CASSDHSYGYTF.

J is TRBJ2-2 and V is TRBV19, with a possible D match to TRBD1 (6 bases). The V end was cut by 5 bases, the J end by 7 bases, with 11 bases between. This CDR3 comprises 13 residues. Germline loops: CDR1 LNHDA, CDR2 SQIVND (reference sequence). CDR3 nucleotides: TGTGCCAGTAGTCCACCCAGGGGCGGGGAGCTGTTTTTT. Its translation is CASSPPRGGELFF. The full variable domain, in which reference TRBV19 and TRBJ2-2 provide the parts outside the CDR3, is DGGITQSPKYLFRKEGQNVTLSCEQNLNHDAMYWYRQDPGQGLRLIYYSQIVNDFQKGDIAEGYSVSREKKESFPLTVTSAQKNPTAFYLCASSPPRGGELFFGEGSRLTVL.

The CDR3 protein is CASSVQNQPQHF. CDR3 DNA: TGTGCCAGCAGTGTTCAGAATCAGCCCCAGCATTTT. The V call is TRBV2, the J call TRBJ1-5; D uncertain. This CDR3 spans 12 amino acids. The germline V gene has CDR1 SNHLY and CDR2 FYNNEI. Trimming pared 4 bases from V and 4 bases from J, leaving 5 bases between.

The chain employs TRBV29-1 and TRBJ1-1; TRBD1 is a possible D gene (5 bases). Germline-derived CDR1 and CDR2 are SQVTM and ANQGSEA. CDR3 length: 16 amino acids. The V end was cut by 4 bases, the J end by 4 bases, with 22 bases between. CDR3 nucleotides: TGCAGCGTTGTGAGGACGGCAGGGCCTCTGGGCACTGAAGCTTTCTTT. This codes for CSVVRTAGPLGTEAFF.

The chain has TRBV24-1 and TRBJ1-2; no clear D. The V end was cut by 5 bases, the J end by 4 bases, with 16 bases between. Per germline, CDR1 KGHDR and CDR2 SFDVKD. The CDR3 has 15 residues. CDR3 protein: CATSAVGRVSYGYTF. In DNA form, the CDR3 reads TGTGCCACCAGTGCCGTAGGTCGGGTTAGCTATGGCTACACCTTC.

V and J are TRBV19 and TRBJ2-1; D possibly corresponds to TRBD1 (6 bases). There are 15 residues in the CDR3. V lost 4 bases and J lost 0, with 10 bases in between. The germline V gene has CDR1 LNHDA and CDR2 SQIVND (reference sequence). This CDR3 reads CASSKGVSSYNEQFF. The CDR3 DNA reads TGTGCCAGTAGTAAGGGGGTGAGCTCCTACAATGAGCAGTTCTTC.

The genes are TRBV3-1 (or the pseudogene TRBV3-2) and TRBJ1-5, with D possibly matching TRBD1 (5 bases). V lost 3 bases and J 7 bases, leaving 10 bases between the germline ends. CDR3 length: 13 amino acids. Per germline, CDR1 LGHDT and CDR2 YNNKEL (reference sequence). The CDR3 loop reads CASSHGGGQPQHF. The CDR3 DNA reads TGTGCCAGCAGCCACGGGGGAGGGCAGCCCCAGCATTTT.

The genes are TRBV7-6 and TRBJ2-3; D is perhaps TRBD1 (5 bases). This CDR3 region has 14 residues. Germline loops: CDR1 SGHVS, CDR2 FNYEAQ. V was clipped by 4 bases and J by 6 bases, with 14 bases between them. The CDR3 loop reads CASSSGPSGDTQYF. Here the CDR3 DNA reads TGTGCCAGCAGCTCCGGGCCTTCAGGGGATACGCAGTATTTT.

This sequence joins TRBV5-1 and TRBJ2-2; TRBD2 matches at 7 bases. The trim removed 5 bases at V and 5 bases at J, leaving 15 bases unmatched. This CDR3 has 17 residues. Looked up from germline, CDR1 is SGHRS and CDR2 is YFSETQ. CDR3 coding DNA: TGCGCCAGCAGTGTTTGGGGAGGGACCATCTCTACCGGGGAGCTGTTTTTT. Translation: CASSVWGGTISTGELFF. The entire variable domain, with the rest obtained from reference TRBV5-1 and TRBJ2-2, is as follows: KAGVTQTPRYLIKTRGQQVTLSCSPISGHRSVSWYQQTPGQGLQFLFEYFSETQRNKGNFPGRFSGRQFSNSRSEMNVSTLELGDSALYLCASSVWGGTISTGELFFGEGSRLTVL.

The J gene is TRBJ1-2, the V gene TRBV28, with D perhaps matching TRBD1 (6 bases). The germline V gene has CDR1 MDHEN and CDR2 SYDVKM. This CDR3 spans 15 amino acids. V lost 5 bases and J lost 1, with 14 bases in between. The CDR3 sequence is CASSPRQVYNYGYTF. The CDR3 DNA is TGTGCCAGCAGTCCTCGACAGGTTTATAACTATGGCTACACCTTC.

The rearrangement uses TRBV21-1 and TRBJ2-1; TRBD2 was called by the table and not checked on the DNA. TRBV21-1 is marked as a pseudogene. The CDR3 contains 13 residues. The CDR3 is CARRASGAEEQFF. DNA of the CDR3: TGTGCCAGGAGAGCTAGCGGGGCCGAAGAGCAGTTCTTC.

V gene TRBV20-1 combines with J gene TRBJ1-1; the match to TRBD1 covers 10 bases. V lost 5 bases, J lost 7 bases, and 1 base stayed unmatched. The CDR3 sequence is 11 residues long. The germline CDR1 and CDR2 sequences are DFQATT and SNEGSKA (reference sequence). CDR3 region: CSAGQGVEAFF. DNA of the CDR3: TGCAGTGCTGGACAGGGGGTTGAAGCTTTCTTT.

The chain joins TRBV5-5 to TRBJ1-5; D gene ambiguous. The ends were cut back, 4 bases at V and 5 bases at J, with 10 bases in the middle. Germline V gene sequence: CDR1 SGHKS, CDR2 YYEKEE (reference sequence). This CDR3 region has 13 residues. CDR3 amino acids: CASSQSGDQPQHF. The CDR3 DNA reads as TGTGCCAGCAGCCAGTCCGGGGATCAGCCCCAGCATTTT.